These 8 T cell receptor beta chains came from one sample sequenced in a study of OX40 agonist ivuxolimab in advanced cancers. Libraries were prepared by immunoSEQ multiplex PCR; TCRdb keeps only in-frame clonotypes and omits some of them. In the table there are some 74,000 clones, more than 70% of which are singletons. Material: CD4+ or CD8+ T cells sorted from blood, obtained in a trial of the OX40 agonist ivuxolimab. These receptors originate from an adult with an advanced solid tumor such as melanoma, head and neck, liver or kidney cancer.

CDR3 sequence (DNA): TGTGCCAGCTCACCGGATAGCGGGAGGGCCGAGCAGTACTTC. Its translation: CASSPDSGRAEQYF. J is TRBJ2-7 and V is TRBV18; the match to TRBD2 covers 11 bases. Looked up from germline, CDR1 is KGHSH and CDR2 is LQKENI. After removal of 3 bases from V and 6 bases from J, the junction contained 4 bases not matched to a gene. The CDR3 runs to 14 residues.

The gene calls are TRBV5-8 and TRBJ1-6; maybe TRBD1 (5 bases). The CDR3 consists of 14 residues. Germline V gene data show CDR1 as SGHTS and CDR2 as YDEGEE. Trimming removed 0 bases at V and 8 bases at J, with 9 bases between. CDR3 sequence: CASSLVTGDSPLHF. The CDR3 bases are TGTGCCAGCAGCTTGGTAACGGGGGATTCACCCCTCCACTTT.

This clone was counted only a few times. The chain couples TRBV4-1 to TRBJ1-1; D gene unclear. Deletions cut 6 bases from V and 5 bases from J, with 13 bases between. Germline CDR1 is MGHRA and CDR2 is YSYEKL. This CDR3 region has 13 residues. DNA of the CDR3: TGCGCCAGCAGTCAGCGAGAGGAGACTGAAGCTTTCTTT. Residues: CASSQREETEAFF.

The chain combines TRBV15 with TRBJ2-2; D unclear. V lost 1 base to trimming and J lost 6 bases, with 12 bases between them. Germline values: CDR1 LNHNV, CDR2 YYDKDF (reference sequence). This CDR3 has 15 residues. This CDR3 reads CATSRVRPTAGELFF. CDR3 sequence (DNA): TGTGCCACCAGCAGAGTTAGGCCAACCGCCGGGGAGCTGTTTTTT.

The genes are TRBV4-1 and TRBJ2-1; 11 bases match TRBD1. The junction had 1 base not matched to a gene; V was cut back by 0 bases and J by 3 bases. In germline, CDR1 is MGHRA, CDR2 YSYEKL. The CDR3 consists of 16 residues. CDR3 residues: CASSQEGTGGYNEQFF. For the CDR3, the DNA is TGCGCCAGCAGCCAAGAAGGGACAGGGGGCTACAATGAGCAGTTCTTC.

This clone has more than one count but fewer than ten. The V gene is TRBV15, the J gene TRBJ1-1; TRBD1 is a possible D gene (6 bases). Germline CDR1 is LNHNV and CDR2 is YYDKDF (reference sequence). V was cut by 5 bases and J by 4 bases, with 14 bases left in between. This CDR3 has 14 amino acids. CDR3 sequence reads: CATSEGGLGTEAFF. The DNA for the CDR3 is TGTGCCACCAGCGAGGGGGGCCTGGGCACTGAAGCTTTCTTT.

The chain links TRBV18 to TRBJ1-5, with D perhaps matching TRBD1 (5 bases). The CDR3 runs 15 residues. V lost 1 base and J 7 bases, leaving 14 bases between the germline ends. Germline values: CDR1 KGHSH, CDR2 LQKENI. The CDR3 DNA reads as TGTGCCAGCTCACCACTATCCGGGACGGAGCAGCCCCAGCATTTT. Protein sequence: CASSPLSGTEQPQHF.

CDR3 protein: CASSTLTSGGAWNEQFF. In nucleotides, the CDR3 is TGCGCCAGCAGCACCCTGACTAGCGGGGGGGCATGGAATGAGCAGTTCTTC. The rearrangement uses TRBV5-1 and TRBJ2-1, with 14 nucleotides matching TRBD2. Looked up from germline, CDR1 is SGHRS and CDR2 is YFSETQ. This CDR3 contains 17 residues. J was trimmed by 7 bases and V by 4 bases; bases with no gene match: 10.